Below, one T cell receptor (beta chain) is given with its context. The data stem from a study of blood T cell repertoires in COVID-19. Across the whole study: Samples representing acute and convalescent COVID-19 were sourced from the United States, Italy and Spain.

Only in-frame clones appear in the TCRdb table, and some are missing; sequencing was by immunoSEQ multiplex PCR. This sample carries tens of thousands of clones, about four fifths of them seen once, and the ten largest clones take about 2.1%. CDR1 is SGDLS, CDR2 YYNGEE, per germline. This CDR3 region has 17 residues. V lost 4 bases, J lost 5 bases, and 11 bases stayed unmatched. This chain uses TRBV9 with TRBJ2-5; the match to TRBD2 covers 13 bases. This clonotype was sampled from a woman between 65 and 79 years old with acute or convalescent COVID-19. Sequencing was carried out using peripheral blood. The CDR3 nucleotides read TGTGCCAGCAGCCAACTCAGGACTAGCGGGGGAGGTGAGACCCAGTACTTC. Residues: CASSQLRTSGGGETQYF.